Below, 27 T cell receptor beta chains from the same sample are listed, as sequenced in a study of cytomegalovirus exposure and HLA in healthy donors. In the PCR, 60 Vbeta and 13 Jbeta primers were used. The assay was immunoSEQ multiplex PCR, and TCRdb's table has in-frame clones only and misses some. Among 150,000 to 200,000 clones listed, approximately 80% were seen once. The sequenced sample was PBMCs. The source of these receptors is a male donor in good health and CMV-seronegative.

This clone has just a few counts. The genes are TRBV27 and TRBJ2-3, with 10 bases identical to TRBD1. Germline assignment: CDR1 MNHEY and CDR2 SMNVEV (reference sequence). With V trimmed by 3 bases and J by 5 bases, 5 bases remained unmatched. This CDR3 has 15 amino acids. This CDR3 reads CASSFPGQGRDTQYF. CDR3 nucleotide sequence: TGTGCCAGCAGTTTCCCGGGACAGGGGAGAGATACGCAGTATTTT.

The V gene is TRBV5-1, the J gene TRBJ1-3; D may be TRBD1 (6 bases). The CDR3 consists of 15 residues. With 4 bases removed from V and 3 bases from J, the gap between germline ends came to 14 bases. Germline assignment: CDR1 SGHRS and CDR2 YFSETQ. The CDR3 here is CASSPGVGVGNTIYF. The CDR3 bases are TGCGCCAGCAGCCCAGGGGTAGGAGTTGGAAACACCATATATTTT.

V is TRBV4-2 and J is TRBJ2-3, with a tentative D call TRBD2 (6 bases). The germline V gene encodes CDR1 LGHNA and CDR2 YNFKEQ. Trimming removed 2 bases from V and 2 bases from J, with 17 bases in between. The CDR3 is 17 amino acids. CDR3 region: CASSQTGDSGSTDTQYF. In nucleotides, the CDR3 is TGTGCCAGCAGCCAAACCGGTGATAGCGGCTCCACAGATACGCAGTATTTT.

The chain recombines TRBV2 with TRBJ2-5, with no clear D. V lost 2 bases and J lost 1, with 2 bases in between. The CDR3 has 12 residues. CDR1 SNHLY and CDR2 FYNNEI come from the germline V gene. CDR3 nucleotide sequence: TGTGCCAGCAGTGAACTCCAAGAGACCCAGTACTTC. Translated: CASSELQETQYF.

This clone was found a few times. The CDR3 is CASSFAGGPYEQYF. The DNA of the CDR3 is TGTGCCAGCAGCTTTGCGGGAGGGCCTTACGAGCAGTACTTC. This chain connects TRBV7-3 to TRBJ2-7; 9 bases line up with TRBD2. CDR1 SGHTA and CDR2 FQGTGA come from the germline V gene. The CDR3 runs 14 residues. The V segment lost 3 bases and the J segment 4 bases; nucleotides outside the gene matches: 4.

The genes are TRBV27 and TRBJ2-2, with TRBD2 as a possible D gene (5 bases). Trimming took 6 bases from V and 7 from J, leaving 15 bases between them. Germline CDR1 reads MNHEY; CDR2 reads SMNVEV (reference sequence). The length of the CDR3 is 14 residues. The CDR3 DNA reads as TGTGCCAGCAGACCCGGGATCCTTAGCGGGGAGCTGTTTTTT. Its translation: CASRPGILSGELFF.

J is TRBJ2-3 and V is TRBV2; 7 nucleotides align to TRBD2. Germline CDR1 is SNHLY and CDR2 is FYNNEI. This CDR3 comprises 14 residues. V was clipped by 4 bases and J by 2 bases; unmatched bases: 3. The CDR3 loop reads CASSGDYSTDTQYF. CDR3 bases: TGTGCCAGCAGTGGGGACTACTCCACAGATACGCAGTATTTT.

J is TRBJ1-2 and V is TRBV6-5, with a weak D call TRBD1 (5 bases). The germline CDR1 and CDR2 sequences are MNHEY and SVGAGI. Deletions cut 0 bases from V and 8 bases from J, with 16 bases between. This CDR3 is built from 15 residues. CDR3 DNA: TGTGCCAGCAGTTACTCGAGGTGGGGCGAAGGCGGCTACACCTTC. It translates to CASSYSRWGEGGYTF.

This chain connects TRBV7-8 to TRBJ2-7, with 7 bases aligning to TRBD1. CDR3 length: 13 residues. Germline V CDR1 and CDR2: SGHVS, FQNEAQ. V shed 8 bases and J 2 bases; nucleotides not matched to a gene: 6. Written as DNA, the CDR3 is TGTGCCAGCGGCCCGGGACAGACCTACGAGCAGTACTTC. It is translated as CASGPGQTYEQYF.

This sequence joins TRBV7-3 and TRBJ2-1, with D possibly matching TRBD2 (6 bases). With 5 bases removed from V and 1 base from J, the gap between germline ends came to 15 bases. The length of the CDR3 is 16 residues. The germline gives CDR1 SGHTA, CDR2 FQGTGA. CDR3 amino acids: CASSAAGSGSYNEQFF. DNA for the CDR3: TGTGCCAGCAGCGCCGCTGGGAGCGGGTCCTACAATGAGCAGTTCTTC.

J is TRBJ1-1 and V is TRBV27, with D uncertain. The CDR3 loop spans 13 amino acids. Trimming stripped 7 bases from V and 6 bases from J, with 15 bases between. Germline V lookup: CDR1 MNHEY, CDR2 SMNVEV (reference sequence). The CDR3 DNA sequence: TGTGCCAGCACTTCCCTGGGGAGCGCTGAAGCTTTCTTT. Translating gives CASTSLGSAEAFF.

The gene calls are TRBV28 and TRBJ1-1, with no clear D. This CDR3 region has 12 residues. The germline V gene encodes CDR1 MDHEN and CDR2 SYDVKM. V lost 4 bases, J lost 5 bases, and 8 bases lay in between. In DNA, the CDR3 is TGTGCCAGCAGTTCCCCCAGTACTGAAGCTTTCTTT. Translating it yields CASSSPSTEAFF.

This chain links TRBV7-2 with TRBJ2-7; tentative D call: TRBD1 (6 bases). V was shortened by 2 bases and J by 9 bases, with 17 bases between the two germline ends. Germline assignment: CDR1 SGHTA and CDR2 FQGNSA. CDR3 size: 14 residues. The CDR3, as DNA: TGTGCCAGCAGCTTAACTCAGGACAGTTTATGGCAGTACTTC. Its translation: CASSLTQDSLWQYF.

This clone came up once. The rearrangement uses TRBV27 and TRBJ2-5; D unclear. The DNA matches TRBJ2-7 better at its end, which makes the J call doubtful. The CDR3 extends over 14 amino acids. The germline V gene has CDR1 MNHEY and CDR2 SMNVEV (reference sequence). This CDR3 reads CASSHNSNPYEQYF. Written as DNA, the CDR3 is TGTGCCAGCAGCCATAACAGCAATCCCTACGAGCAGTACTTC.

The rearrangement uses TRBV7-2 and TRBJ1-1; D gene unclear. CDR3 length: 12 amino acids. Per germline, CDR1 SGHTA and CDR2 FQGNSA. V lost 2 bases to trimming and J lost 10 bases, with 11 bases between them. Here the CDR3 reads CASSLFHGGAFF. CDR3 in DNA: TGTGCCAGCAGCTTATTCCACGGTGGAGCTTTCTTT.

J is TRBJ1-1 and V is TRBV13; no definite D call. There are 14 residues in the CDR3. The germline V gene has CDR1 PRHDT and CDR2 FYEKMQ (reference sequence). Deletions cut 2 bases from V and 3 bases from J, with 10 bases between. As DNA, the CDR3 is TGTGCCAGCAGCTTAAACAGAGCATACACTGAAGCTTTCTTT. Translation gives CASSLNRAYTEAFF.

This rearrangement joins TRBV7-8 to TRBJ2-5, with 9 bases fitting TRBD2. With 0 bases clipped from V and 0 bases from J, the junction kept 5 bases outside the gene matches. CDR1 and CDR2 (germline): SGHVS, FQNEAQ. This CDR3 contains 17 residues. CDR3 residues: CASSLARGGGYQETQYF. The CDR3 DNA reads TGTGCCAGCAGCTTAGCGCGGGGGGGCGGGTACCAAGAGACCCAGTACTTC.

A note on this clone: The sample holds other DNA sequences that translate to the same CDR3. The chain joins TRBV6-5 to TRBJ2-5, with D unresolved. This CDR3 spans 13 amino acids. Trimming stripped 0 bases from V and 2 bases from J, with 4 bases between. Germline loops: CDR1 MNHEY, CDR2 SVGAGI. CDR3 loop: CASSYSQQETQYF. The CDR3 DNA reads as TGTGCCAGCAGTTACTCACAGCAAGAGACCCAGTACTTC.

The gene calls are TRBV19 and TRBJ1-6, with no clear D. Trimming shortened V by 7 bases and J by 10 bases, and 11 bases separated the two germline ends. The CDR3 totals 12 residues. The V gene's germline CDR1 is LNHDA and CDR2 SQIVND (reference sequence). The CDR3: CASKSTYSPLHF. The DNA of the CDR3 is TGTGCCAGTAAGTCCACCTACTCACCCCTCCACTTT.

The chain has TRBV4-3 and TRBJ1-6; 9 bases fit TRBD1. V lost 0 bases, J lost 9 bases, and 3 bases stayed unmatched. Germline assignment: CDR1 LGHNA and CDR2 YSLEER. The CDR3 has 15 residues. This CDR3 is CASSQDLDRGSPLHF. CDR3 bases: TGCGCCAGCAGCCAAGACTTGGACAGGGGTTCACCCCTCCACTTT.

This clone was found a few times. The CDR3 region is CASTSGQAYEQYF. The CDR3 DNA sequence: TGTGCCAGCACTTCCGGACAGGCCTACGAGCAGTACTTC. The rearrangement joins TRBV6-1 to TRBJ2-7; 7 bases align to TRBD1. The CDR3 is made up of 13 amino acids. Unmatched junction bases numbered 5, after V lost 7 bases and J lost 2 bases. The germline CDR1 and CDR2 sequences are MNHNS and SASEGT.

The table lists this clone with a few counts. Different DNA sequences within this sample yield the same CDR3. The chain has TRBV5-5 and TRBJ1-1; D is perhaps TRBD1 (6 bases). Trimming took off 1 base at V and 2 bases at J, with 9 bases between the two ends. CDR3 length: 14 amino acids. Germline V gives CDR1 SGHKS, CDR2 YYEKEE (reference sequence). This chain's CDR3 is CASSLTGLNTEAFF. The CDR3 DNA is TGTGCCAGCAGCTTGACAGGGCTAAACACTGAAGCTTTCTTT.

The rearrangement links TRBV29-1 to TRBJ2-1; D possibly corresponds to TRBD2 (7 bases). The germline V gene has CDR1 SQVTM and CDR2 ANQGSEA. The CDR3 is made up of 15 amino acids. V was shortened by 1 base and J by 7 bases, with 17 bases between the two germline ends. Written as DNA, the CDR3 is TGCAGCGTTGAAGGAGGGGGAGGGCCAGGTAATGAGCAGTTCTTC. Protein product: CSVEGGGGPGNEQFF.

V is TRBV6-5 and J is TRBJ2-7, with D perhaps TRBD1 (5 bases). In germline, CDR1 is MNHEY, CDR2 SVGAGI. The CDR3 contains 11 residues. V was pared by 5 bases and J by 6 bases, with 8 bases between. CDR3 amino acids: CASSRGPEQYF. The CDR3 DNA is TGTGCCAGCAGTAGGGGTCCCGAGCAGTACTTC.

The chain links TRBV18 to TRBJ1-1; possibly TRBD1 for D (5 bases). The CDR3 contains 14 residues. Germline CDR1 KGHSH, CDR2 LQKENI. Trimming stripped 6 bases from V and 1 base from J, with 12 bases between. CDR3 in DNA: TGTGCCAGCTCGCCGGGACTCCAGAACACTGAAGCTTTCTTT. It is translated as CASSPGLQNTEAFF.

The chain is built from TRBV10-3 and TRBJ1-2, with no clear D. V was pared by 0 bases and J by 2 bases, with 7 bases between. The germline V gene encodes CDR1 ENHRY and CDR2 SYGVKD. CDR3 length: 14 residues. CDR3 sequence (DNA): TGTGCCATCAGTGAGTCGAGTCGGAACTATGGCTACACCTTC. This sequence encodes CAISESSRNYGYTF.

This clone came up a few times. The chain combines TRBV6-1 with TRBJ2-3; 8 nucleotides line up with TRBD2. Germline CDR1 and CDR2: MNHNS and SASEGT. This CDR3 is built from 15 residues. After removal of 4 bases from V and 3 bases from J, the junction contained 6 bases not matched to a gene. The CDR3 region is CASSVIGGGTDTQYF. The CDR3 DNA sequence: TGTGCCAGCAGTGTAATCGGGGGGGGGACAGATACGCAGTATTTT.